The rows below give T cell receptor beta chains drawn from one sample of a study of T cells in localized non-small cell lung cancer. Assay: immunoSEQ multiplex PCR; the TCRdb copy retains only in-frame clones and omits some. This sample has about 33,000 clones, with around 87% found just once. The sample in question was peripheral blood mononuclear cells, obtained before any cancer treatment. These TCRs come from a man aged 35 to 69 with stage III lung adenocarcinoma. Each CDR3 is given with its conserved first and last residue. The D gene is left open where the match is weak.

DNA,CDR3,V,D,length,J
TGTGCCAGTAGTATATGGGGCGGGGTGCGCACCAGCCAAGAGACCCAGTACTTC,CASSIWGGVRTSQETQYF,TRBV19,.,18,TRBJ2-5
TGCAGCGTCCCCTCCGGACAGGGGAACTATGGCTACACCTTC,CSVPSGQGNYGYTF,TRBV29-1,TRBD1,14,TRBJ1-2
TGTGCCAGCAGCTTAGGTCAACAGGGGAGCGAGCAGTACTTC,CASSLGQQGSEQYF,TRBV11-3,TRBD1,14,TRBJ2-7
TGTGCCAGCAGCCAAGATTGGGGCAGGAGCTATGGCTACACCTTC,CASSQDWGRSYGYTF,TRBV4-2,.,15,TRBJ1-2
TGTGCCAGCAGCTTAAGACAGATGCAGAACACCGGGGAGCTGTTTTTT,CASSLRQMQNTGELFF,TRBV7-2,.,16,TRBJ2-2
TGTGCCAGCTCAGACCTTCTGGGGACTAATGAAAAACTGTTTTTT,CASSDLLGTNEKLFF,TRBV2,.,15,TRBJ1-4
TGTGCCAGCAGCCAAGGCAGGGGGCGACAAGAGACCCAGTACTTC,CASSQGRGRQETQYF,TRBV4-2,TRBD1,15,TRBJ2-5
TGTGCCAGCAGCTTGCTCTCCGTGTCCGGAGGCACTGAAGCTTTCTTT,CASSLLSVSGGTEAFF,TRBV5-6,.,16,TRBJ1-1
TGTGCCAGTAGTCCCTGGGACACGCAAGAGACCCAGTACTTC,CASSPWDTQETQYF,TRBV19,.,14,TRBJ2-5
TGTGCCAGCAGGAACAGGGGCTCTGGAAACACCATATATTTT,CASRNRGSGNTIYF,TRBV6-5,TRBD1,14,TRBJ1-3
TGTGCCAGTAGTGCGCAGGCCCGAAGTGGTACGCAGTATTTT,CASSAQARSGTQYF,TRBV19,.,14,TRBJ2-3
TGTGCCAGCATCAGAGATAGCGGGGGCCCCTCCAATGAGCAGTTCTTC,CASIRDSGGPSNEQFF,TRBV7-8,TRBD2,16,TRBJ2-1
TGTGCCTGGAGTGGAAGTCAGGGACTAGCGGGGGTGGGTTACACAGATACGCAGTATTTT,CAWSGSQGLAGVGYTDTQYF,TRBV30,TRBD2,20,TRBJ2-3
TGCGCCAGCAGCCAAGACGGGGGAGGGTTGGAGACCCAGTACTTC,CASSQDGGGLETQYF,TRBV4-1,TRBD2,15,TRBJ2-5
TGTGCCAGCAGCCCAATTCGGGGGCGCGTGGGCACTGAAGCTTTCTTT,CASSPIRGRVGTEAFF,TRBV11-2,.,16,TRBJ1-1
TGCGCCAGCAGCCAAGTTTTTATCGGCAGGGGGCAAGAGACCCAGTACTTC,CASSQVFIGRGQETQYF,TRBV4-3,TRBD1,17,TRBJ2-5